This TCR beta chain was sequenced in a study of blood T cell repertoires in COVID-19. Method: immunoSEQ multiplex PCR; TCRdb's copy keeps in-frame clones and lacks some. Seen here are roughly 260,000 clones, 82% observed once, and the top ten hold about 3.4%. CDR3 length: 15 residues. The ends were cut back, 1 base at V and 7 bases at J, with 13 bases in the middle. Per germline, CDR1 LGHNA and CDR2 YSLEER. Sequencing input: peripheral blood. The TCR originated in a woman aged 18-29 years with acute or convalescent COVID-19. The V and J genes are TRBV4-3 and TRBJ1-4; no firm D call. The chain's CDR3 is CASSQVRGVGEKLFF. Here the CDR3 DNA reads TGCGCCAGCAGCCAAGTCCGAGGAGTAGGTGAAAAACTGTTTTTT.